The present entry profiles one T cell receptor beta chain with its context. The antigen is not known. Healthy HIV-negative adults without recent acute infections or vaccinations served as donors. These data belong to a study of shared clonotypes between healthy human individuals. Once extracted for a subset, genomic DNA was divided evenly among several immunoSEQ plates. This table comes from immunoSEQ multiplex PCR, and its TCRdb copy is limited to in-frame clones, with some not included. The data hold a few million clones, with around 90% observed a single time. Study results and caveats: The small donor group covered limited genetic and exposure diversity.

In germline, CDR1 is SGHNT, CDR2 YYREEE (reference sequence). V lost 4 bases to trimming and J lost 7 bases, with 14 bases between them. There are 14 residues in the CDR3. This rearrangement joins TRBV5-4 to TRBJ2-2; D unclear. The sequence came from a man younger than 35 in good health. Specimen: naive CD4+ T cells sorted from blood. Documented subset: CD45RA+ positively selected. The CDR3 reads CASSGDGIIGELFF. The CDR3 nucleotides are TGTGCCAGCAGCGGGGATGGAATAATCGGGGAGCTGTTTTTT.